The present T cell receptor beta chain was sequenced within a study of T cell responses to AZD1222 COVID-19 vaccine. A note on this clone: Its antigen is not identified.

Data came from immunoSEQ multiplex PCR; TCRdb stores just in-frame clones and leaves some out. The data contain 95,000 to 100,000 clones, approximately 84% of them singletons. The CDR3 runs to 15 residues. CDR1 and CDR2 from the germline V gene are MNHNY and SVGAGI (reference sequence). With V trimmed by 1 base and J by 8 bases, 7 bases remained unmatched. Findings and caveats of the study: Distributed over spike, vaccine-associated CD4 TCRs predominated at 160-218 and 743-854.

The sequence was obtained from an adult who received the AZD1222 COVID-19 vaccine. The chain combines TRBV6-6 with TRBJ1-2; 10 bases match TRBD1. Material: peripheral blood, obtained 28 days after the second AZD1222 dose. The CDR3 is CASSYLGTGESGYTF. The CDR3 DNA follows: TGTGCCAGCAGTTACTTGGGGACAGGGGAATCGGGCTACACCTTC.